The 30 T cell receptor beta chains in this list originate from one sample, sequenced in a study of cytomegalovirus exposure and HLA in healthy donors. PCR was performed using 60 Vbeta and 13 Jbeta primers. The table came from immunoSEQ multiplex PCR; TCRdb's copy has only in-frame clones and leaves some out. The sample lists tens of thousands of clones; 63% were seen once. Sequenced sample: PBMCs. These receptors all stem from a woman in her forties in good health and CMV-seropositive.

The J gene is TRBJ2-5, the V gene TRBV9; D might be TRBD2 (6 bases). Deletions cut 3 bases from V and 2 bases from J, with 17 bases between. The germline V gene has CDR1 SGDLS and CDR2 YYNGEE. The length of the CDR3 is 16 residues. The CDR3 here is CASSALGSGVQETQYF. The CDR3 DNA is TGTGCCAGCAGCGCACTCGGTTCGGGAGTGCAAGAGACCCAGTACTTC.

V and J are TRBV5-5 and TRBJ2-7; 16 bases line up with TRBD2. Trimming removed 4 bases from V and 4 bases from J; junction bases left unmatched: 2. This CDR3 is built from 15 residues. In germline, CDR1 is SGHKS, CDR2 YYEKEE (reference sequence). For the CDR3, the DNA is TGTGCCAGCAGCCCGGGACTAGCGGGAGGGTACGAGCAGTACTTC. Its protein product is CASSPGLAGGYEQYF.

This clone appeared a single time. The rearrangement joins TRBV4-1 to TRBJ1-1, with D perhaps matching TRBD1 (6 bases). Germline V CDR1 and CDR2: MGHRA, YSYEKL. V was pared by 1 base and J by 1 base, with 10 bases between. The CDR3 has 15 residues. In DNA form, the CDR3 reads TGCGCCAGCAGCCAAGGACAGGCGGAGAACACTGAAGCTTTCTTT. Protein product: CASSQGQAENTEAFF.

This clone was picked up one time. The V gene is TRBV7-9, the J gene TRBJ2-5, with D possibly matching TRBD1 (6 bases). Trimming left V 3 bases short and J 0 bases short, with 8 bases between. This CDR3 region has 14 residues. Germline CDR1 SEHNR, CDR2 FQNEAQ (reference sequence). The CDR3 protein is CASSFGQYQETQYF. DNA of the CDR3: TGTGCCAGCAGCTTTGGACAGTACCAAGAGACCCAGTACTTC. Full variable domain (remainder filled in from reference TRBV7-9 and TRBJ2-5): DTGVSQNPRHKITKRGQNVTFRCDPISEHNRLYWYRQTLGQGPEFLTYFQNEAQLEKSRLLSDRFSAERPKGSFSTLEIQRTEQGDSAMYLCASSFGQYQETQYFGPGTRLLVL.

The V call is TRBV28, the J call TRBJ2-7; possibly TRBD1 for D (6 bases). From germline, CDR1 is MDHEN and CDR2 SYDVKM. Trimming removed 5 bases from V and 2 bases from J, with 10 bases in between. The CDR3 is made up of 13 amino acids. CDR3 in DNA: TGTGCCAGCAGTCCTGGACAGACCTACGAGCAGTACTTC. Amino acids: CASSPGQTYEQYF. Using reference TRBV28 and TRBJ2-7 for the parts outside the CDR3, the full variable domain is DVKVTQSSRYLVKRTGEKVFLECVQDMDHENMFWYRQDPGLGLRLIYFSYDVKMKEKGDIPEGYSVSREKKERFSLILESASTNQTSMYLCASSPGQTYEQYFGPGTRLTVT.

This clone was detected only a few times. This chain links TRBV27 with TRBJ1-5; unclear D gene. The CDR3 runs to 12 residues. Between the trimmed V and J ends, which lost 4 bases and 3 bases, there was a span of 4 bases. Germline loops: CDR1 MNHEY, CDR2 SMNVEV (reference sequence). The CDR3 loop is CASSYLNQPQHF. Here the CDR3 DNA reads TGTGCCAGCAGTTATCTCAATCAGCCCCAGCATTTT.

The table lists this clone with a few counts. The genes are TRBV2 and TRBJ2-1; 9 bases map to TRBD1. Per germline, CDR1 SNHLY and CDR2 FYNNEI. The CDR3 has 14 residues. The trim removed 11 bases at V and 4 bases at J, leaving 9 bases unmatched. This CDR3 is CAGRTGGPYNEQFF. CDR3 nucleotides: TGTGCCGGACGAACAGGGGGCCCATACAATGAGCAGTTCTTC.

The J gene is TRBJ2-4, the V gene TRBV28; 9 positions agree with TRBD2. After removal of 4 bases from V and 4 bases from J, the junction contained 11 bases not matched to a gene. The CDR3 length is 17 residues. CDR1 is MDHEN, CDR2 SYDVKM, per germline. CDR3: CASSSPASGNGKNIQYF. As DNA, the CDR3 is TGTGCCAGCAGTTCCCCCGCTAGCGGGAATGGTAAAAACATTCAGTACTTC.

CDR3 coding DNA: TGTGCCAGCAGTTTGACTAGCTCACGAGAGACCCAGTACTTC. Its translation: CASSLTSSRETQYF. The chain recombines TRBV27 with TRBJ2-5, with TRBD2 matching 7 bases. The V gene's germline CDR1 is MNHEY and CDR2 SMNVEV (reference sequence). The length of the CDR3 is 14 residues. The junction had 5 bases not matched to a gene; V was cut back by 3 bases and J by 4 bases.

The rearrangement links TRBV7-2 to TRBJ2-5, with TRBD2 identical over 9 bases. This CDR3 is built from 16 residues. The V gene's germline CDR1 is SGHTA and CDR2 FQGNSA. Trimming removed 1 base from V and 2 bases from J; junction bases left unmatched: 5. In DNA form, the CDR3 reads TGTGCCAGCAGCTTAGGCGCTAGCGGGGTTCAAGAGACCCAGTACTTC. Its protein is CASSLGASGVQETQYF.

The chain has TRBV6-5 and TRBJ1-1; D possibly corresponds to TRBD1 (6 bases). V shed 2 bases and J shed 11 bases, with 15 bases lying between them. Germline V gene sequence: CDR1 MNHEY, CDR2 SVGAGI. The length of the CDR3 is 13 residues. CDR3 in amino acids: CASSYATGVGAFF. Written as DNA, the CDR3 is TGTGCCAGCAGTTACGCGACAGGAGTTGGGGCTTTCTTT.

This clone was observed a handful of times. Germline and junction disagree at one end, which may indicate a read error. The chain uses TRBV5-4 and TRBJ1-6; perhaps TRBD1 as D (6 bases). The CDR3 has 12 residues. Looked up from germline, CDR1 is SGHNT and CDR2 is YYREEE (reference sequence). The CDR3 nucleotides read TGTGCCAGCAGGTTGGACAGTTCACCCCTCCACTTT. It yields the protein CASRLDSSPLHF.

The chain is built from TRBV7-3 and TRBJ1-2, with 7 positions matching TRBD1. J lost 0 bases, V lost 2 bases, and 3 bases had no gene match. Germline V lookup: CDR1 SGHTA, CDR2 FQGTGA. This CDR3 comprises 15 residues. CDR3 sequence reads: CASSLHGTANYGYTF. CDR3 sequence (DNA): TGTGCCAGCAGCTTACACGGGACAGCTAACTATGGCTACACCTTC.

The chain employs TRBV29-1 and TRBJ2-6; TRBD1 agrees at 8 bases. This CDR3 has 16 amino acids. Germline V lookup: CDR1 SQVTM, CDR2 ANQGSEA. After removal of 7 bases from V and 3 bases from J, the junction contained 11 bases not matched to a gene. Written as DNA, the CDR3 is TGCAGCGCGACAGGGGCCACCTTCGGTGGGGCCAACGTCCTGACTTTC. Protein product: CSATGATFGGANVLTF.

The genes are TRBV5-4 and TRBJ1-1; TRBD1 might be the D (5 bases). Trimming removed 4 bases at V and 2 bases at J, with 21 bases between. In germline, CDR1 is SGHNT, CDR2 YYREEE (reference sequence). This CDR3 is built from 17 residues. The CDR3, as DNA: TGTGCCAGCAGCCCCGGGGGGGGTTGGGGCCCAAACACTGAAGCTTTCTTT. It encodes CASSPGGGWGPNTEAFF.

V and J are TRBV28 and TRBJ1-1; D gene ambiguous. The CDR3 spans 12 residues. Germline CDR1 MDHEN, CDR2 SYDVKM. The ends were cut back, 6 bases at V and 5 bases at J, with 10 bases in the middle. The CDR3 sequence is CASSESWTEAFF. The CDR3, as DNA: TGTGCCAGCAGCGAGAGTTGGACTGAAGCTTTCTTT.

The gene calls are TRBV28 and TRBJ2-4; D might be TRBD2 (5 bases). This CDR3 is built from 14 residues. Deletions cut 5 bases from V and 6 bases from J, with 14 bases between. Germline assignment: CDR1 MDHEN and CDR2 SYDVKM. CDR3 sequence (DNA): TGTGCCAGCAGTCCTCCGGGCGGGTCAAACATTCAGTACTTC. Translation: CASSPPGGSNIQYF.

The V and J genes are TRBV30 and TRBJ2-7; TRBD2 might be the D (5 bases). Germline V CDR1 and CDR2: GTSNPN, SVGIG (reference sequence). The CDR3 has 12 amino acids. With 5 bases removed from V and 7 bases from J, the gap between germline ends came to 15 bases. The CDR3 region is CAWEGRRREQYF. CDR3 bases: TGTGCCTGGGAGGGCAGGCGGAGGGAGCAGTACTTC.

The chain employs TRBV6-5 and TRBJ2-1; 7 bases match TRBD2. The CDR3 sequence is 15 residues long. V was clipped by 0 bases and J by 6 bases; unmatched bases: 5. CDR1 is MNHEY and CDR2 is SVGAGI in the germline V gene. The CDR3 region is CASSYSSGRGNEQFF. The CDR3 region has the DNA TGTGCCAGCAGTTACTCATCGGGGAGGGGCAATGAGCAGTTCTTC.

This rearrangement joins TRBV6-5 to TRBJ2-5; D gene ambiguous. The length of the CDR3 is 14 residues. The V end was cut by 0 bases, the J end by 5 bases, with 10 bases between. Germline V CDR1 and CDR2: MNHEY, SVGAGI. CDR3: CASSYSRLRETQYF. CDR3 bases: TGTGCCAGCAGTTACTCACGGTTGCGGGAGACCCAGTACTTC.

The chain uses TRBV7-8 and TRBJ2-3; 10 nucleotides line up with TRBD2. V lost 5 bases to trimming and J lost 3 bases; unmatched junction nucleotides: 8. CDR1 is SGHVS and CDR2 is FQNEAQ in the germline V gene. This CDR3 has 16 residues. In DNA, the CDR3 is TGTGCCAGCAGCCTAGAACCGGGACTAGCGACAGATACGCAGTATTTT. Translation gives CASSLEPGLATDTQYF.

The chain combines TRBV6-1 with TRBJ2-7; 10 nucleotides match TRBD1. This CDR3 has 15 amino acids. V shed 2 bases and J 3 bases; nucleotides not matched to a gene: 4. The germline V gene has CDR1 MNHNS and CDR2 SASEGT. The chain's CDR3 is CASSEQTGGGYEQYF. The CDR3 nucleotides read TGTGCCAGCAGTGAACAGACAGGGGGCGGCTACGAGCAGTACTTC.

This clone was observed a handful of times. The chain carries TRBV2 and TRBJ2-3; the D gene is possibly TRBD1 (6 bases). This CDR3 is 14 amino acids long. Germline V gene data show CDR1 as SNHLY and CDR2 as FYNNEI. Between the trimmed V and J ends, which lost 4 bases and 5 bases, there was a span of 13 bases. The CDR3 spells CASSVVGAGDTQYF. In DNA form, the CDR3 reads TGTGCCAGCAGTGTTGTGGGGGCAGGAGATACGCAGTATTTT.

This chain uses TRBV25-1 with TRBJ2-2; 7 bases are shared with TRBD2. Germline CDR1 reads MGHDK; CDR2 reads SYGVNS. The V and J ends lost 4 bases and 8 bases, in that order; junction bases with no gene match: 4. CDR3 length: 13 residues. The CDR3 DNA reads TGTGCCAGCAGTGTCAGCGGGAAAGGGGAGCTGTTTTTT. It translates to CASSVSGKGELFF.

V gene TRBV28 combines with J gene TRBJ2-2; TRBD2 agrees at 16 bases. With V trimmed by 8 bases and J by 5 bases, 23 bases remained unmatched. There are 22 residues in the CDR3. CDR1 is MDHEN, CDR2 SYDVKM, per germline. CDR3 in amino acids: CASSPGGYALGTSGRGTGELFF. The CDR3, as DNA: TGTGCCAGCTCACCTGGGGGATATGCCCTCGGGACTAGCGGGAGGGGGACCGGGGAGCTGTTTTTT.

This chain links TRBV9 with TRBJ2-7, with 14 bases identical to TRBD2. Per germline, CDR1 SGDLS and CDR2 YYNGEE. The CDR3 contains 15 residues. V lost 4 bases, J lost 10 bases, and 10 bases stayed unmatched. In DNA, the CDR3 is TGTGCCAGCAGCCCAGGACTAGCGGGAGGTACTTCCCAGTACTTC. It translates to CASSPGLAGGTSQYF.

In its sample, this clone was seen a few times. V usage is TRBV30 and J usage is TRBJ2-2; weak D call: TRBD2 (5 bases). Germline V CDR1 and CDR2: GTSNPN, SVGIG (reference sequence). Trimming shortened V by 4 bases and J by 4 bases, and 7 bases separated the two germline ends. CDR3 length: 12 amino acids. CDR3 nucleotide sequence: TGTGCCTGGAATCGGGGCACCGGGGAGCTGTTTTTT. This translates into CAWNRGTGELFF.

In this sample, this clone turned up a few times. This rearrangement joins TRBV29-1 to TRBJ2-3, with 8 bases aligning to TRBD1. CDR3 size: 13 residues. The V gene's germline CDR1 is SQVTM and CDR2 ANQGSEA. V shed 4 bases, J shed 4 bases, and the junction held 4 bases outside the gene matches. CDR3 protein: CSVGRTGSDTQYF. As DNA, the CDR3 is TGCAGCGTTGGGAGGACAGGGTCAGATACGCAGTATTTT.

This chain links TRBV7-8 with TRBJ2-1; 10 bases are a match to TRBD2. The CDR3 runs to 14 residues. V was pared by 5 bases and J by 6 bases, with 4 bases of the junction left unmatched. Germline V gives CDR1 SGHVS, CDR2 FQNEAQ. DNA of the CDR3: TGTGCCAGCAGCCGAGCGGGAGGGGGCAATGAGCAGTTCTTC. Protein product: CASSRAGGGNEQFF.

A single count supports this clone. The chain joins TRBV28 to TRBJ2-2; a weak D match, TRBD1 (7 bases). CDR1 and CDR2 (germline): MDHEN, SYDVKM. This CDR3 is built from 15 residues. V was clipped by 6 bases and J by 3 bases, with 14 bases between them. The CDR3 nucleotides are TGTGCCAGCAGACAGGGGAGGAGGGACACCGGGGAGCTGTTTTTT. The encoded protein is CASRQGRRDTGELFF.